Below, 30 T cell receptor beta chains from the same sample are listed, as sequenced in a study of cytomegalovirus exposure and HLA in healthy donors. Generated by immunoSEQ multiplex PCR, the TCRdb table keeps only in-frame clones and is missing some. Seen here are approximately 230,000 clones, approximately 84% observed once, and the top ten hold 12%. The specimen sequenced was PBMCs. The receptors were sampled from a man younger than 30 in good health and CMV-seropositive.

The V gene is TRBV6-1, the J gene TRBJ1-5; TRBD1 is a possible D gene (6 bases). Germline V gene sequence: CDR1 MNHNS, CDR2 SASEGT. V was trimmed by 0 bases and J by 6 bases, leaving 12 bases between them. CDR3 length equals 15 residues. CDR3 residues: CASSEAGTRGQPQHF. The DNA for the CDR3 is TGTGCCAGCAGTGAAGCCGGGACAAGGGGTCAGCCCCAGCATTTT.

This clone was observed at least ten times. The chain recombines TRBV10-1 with TRBJ2-5; D may correspond to TRBD1 or TRBD2 (6 bases each). V was cut by 0 bases and J by 7 bases, with 21 bases left in between. From germline, CDR1 is WNHNN and CDR2 SYGVQD (reference sequence). The CDR3 has 17 residues. The CDR3 DNA follows: TGCGCCAGCAGTGAGTCGACGCAGGGGAGGTCCAAAGCGACCCAGTACTTC. The encoded protein is CASSESTQGRSKATQYF.

The chain links TRBV7-9 to TRBJ1-4, with D unresolved. Trimming stripped 5 bases from V and 4 bases from J, with 14 bases between. Germline CDR1 reads SEHNR; CDR2 reads FQNEAQ (reference sequence). The CDR3 loop spans 15 amino acids. The CDR3 reads CASSLGGNDNEKLFF. DNA of the CDR3: TGTGCCAGCAGCCTCGGAGGGAACGATAATGAAAAACTGTTTTTT.

The chain employs TRBV2 and TRBJ2-1; no clear D. The CDR3 has 13 amino acids. The germline gives CDR1 SNHLY, CDR2 FYNNEI. V gave up 5 bases and J gave up 7 bases, with 12 bases separating them. Here the CDR3 reads CASSRSLFNEQFF. The DNA for the CDR3 is TGTGCCAGCAGTCGCTCCCTTTTTAATGAGCAGTTCTTC.

This chain connects TRBV9 to TRBJ2-1; TRBD1 or TRBD2 may be the D gene (6 bases each). Germline-derived CDR1 and CDR2 are SGDLS and YYNGEE. The V end lost 2 bases, the J end lost 8 bases, and 8 bases lay between the germline ends. The CDR3 loop spans 12 amino acids. CDR3 in DNA: TGTGCCAGCAGCGTCGGGGGCGATGAGCAGTTCTTC. This gives the protein CASSVGGDEQFF.

The V and J genes are TRBV18 and TRBJ2-3; perhaps TRBD2 as D (6 bases). V was shortened by 8 bases and J by 2 bases, with 17 bases between the two germline ends. CDR1 is KGHSH, CDR2 LQKENI, per germline. The CDR3 is 15 residues long. In DNA, the CDR3 is TGTGCCAGCGCCGGGACTGAAGGTTTCACAGATACGCAGTATTTT. Encoded protein: CASAGTEGFTDTQYF.

This chain uses TRBV2 with TRBJ2-2; TRBD2 matches at 15 bases. This CDR3 region has 16 residues. CDR1 and CDR2 from the germline V gene are SNHLY and FYNNEI. Trimming took 5 bases from V and 7 from J; bases not matched to a gene: 5. CDR3 DNA sequence: TGTGCCAGCAGTATCGGACTAGCGGGAGGGAGCGGGGAGCTGTTTTTT. As protein: CASSIGLAGGSGELFF.

This clone was recorded many times. This chain connects TRBV11-2 to TRBJ2-1; 9 bases map to TRBD2. The V segment lost 5 bases and the J segment 3 bases; nucleotides outside the gene matches: 5. Germline CDR1 and CDR2: SGHAT and FQNNGV. The CDR3 is 15 amino acids. CDR3 residues: CASSPASGIYNEQFF. In DNA, the CDR3 is TGTGCCAGCAGCCCAGCTAGCGGGATCTACAATGAGCAGTTCTTC.

The chain employs TRBV2 and TRBJ2-7, with 7 bases that match TRBD1. V lost 7 bases to trimming and J lost 3 bases; unmatched junction nucleotides: 9. The germline gives CDR1 SNHLY, CDR2 FYNNEI. The CDR3 spans 14 residues. In DNA form, the CDR3 reads TGTGCCAGCACCACGGACAGGTTCTTCTACGAGCAGTACTTC. This sequence encodes CASTTDRFFYEQYF.

J is TRBJ1-5 and V is TRBV2, with D possibly being TRBD1 (5 bases). Per the germline V gene, CDR1 is SNHLY and CDR2 is FYNNEI. The CDR3 extends over 14 amino acids. V lost 6 bases to trimming and J lost 0 bases, with 9 bases between them. The CDR3 DNA reads TGTGCCAGCAGGGGGGACGTTAGCAATCAGCCCCAGCATTTT. Protein: CASRGDVSNQPQHF.

The chain carries TRBV15 and TRBJ1-2; D ambiguous. The germline V gene encodes CDR1 LNHNV and CDR2 YYDKDF (reference sequence). V was clipped by 0 bases and J by 2 bases, with 7 bases between them. The CDR3 totals 14 residues. CDR3 nucleotide sequence: TGTGCCACCAGCAGAGAAGCGGGGAACTATGGCTACACCTTC. It codes for CATSREAGNYGYTF.

The rearrangement uses TRBV7-9 and TRBJ2-1, with 8 bases matching TRBD2. V shed 0 bases, J shed 5 bases, and the junction held 3 bases outside the gene matches. The CDR3 has 15 residues. Germline-derived CDR1 and CDR2 are SEHNR and FQNEAQ (reference sequence). The CDR3 loop is CASSLAREGDNEQFF. Written as DNA, the CDR3 is TGTGCCAGCAGCTTAGCCCGGGAGGGAGACAATGAGCAGTTCTTC.

This chain uses TRBV7-3 with TRBJ2-7; TRBD1 matches at 8 bases. This CDR3 region has 15 residues. After removal of 5 bases from V and 2 bases from J, the junction contained 8 bases not matched to a gene. The germline gives CDR1 SGHTA, CDR2 FQGTGA. CDR3 protein: CASSLGTGPPYEQYF. The DNA for the CDR3 is TGTGCCAGCAGCCTAGGGACAGGACCACCCTACGAGCAGTACTTC.

The chain combines TRBV5-1 with TRBJ2-2, with D unclear. V lost 1 base, J lost 7 bases, and 11 bases lay in between. This CDR3 has 14 amino acids. Germline lookup yields CDR1 SGHRS and CDR2 YFSETQ. In DNA form, the CDR3 reads TGCGCCAGCAGCTTGATTGGGGTCGTCGGGGAGCTGTTTTTT. Its translation: CASSLIGVVGELFF.

The V gene is TRBV19, the J gene TRBJ2-7; 15 bases line up with TRBD2. The CDR3 has 16 residues. Germline values: CDR1 LNHDA, CDR2 SQIVND (reference sequence). After removal of 3 bases from V and 3 bases from J, the junction contained 3 bases not matched to a gene. CDR3 region: CASSMGLAGGLYEQYF. The CDR3 DNA sequence: TGTGCCAGTAGTATGGGACTAGCGGGAGGTCTCTACGAGCAGTACTTC.

This clone was detected only once. V usage is TRBV9 and J usage is TRBJ2-3; the D call may be TRBD1 or TRBD2 (7 bases each). The CDR3 extends over 17 amino acids. V was clipped by 4 bases and J by 2 bases, with 20 bases between them. Germline loops: CDR1 SGDLS, CDR2 YYNGEE. Written as DNA, the CDR3 is TGTGCCAGCAGCCCCAGGGGGGGGAGAATAAACACAGATACGCAGTATTTT. Protein: CASSPRGGRINTDTQYF.

The rearrangement joins TRBV13 to TRBJ2-7, with 9 bases fitting TRBD2. CDR3 length equals 16 residues. The V gene end was trimmed by 0 bases and the J gene end by 4 bases; junction bases not matched to a gene: 7. Germline CDR1 PRHDT, CDR2 FYEKMQ (reference sequence). In nucleotides, the CDR3 is TGTGCCAGCAGCTTAGGCCTGGGTAGCGGGAGATACGAGCAGTACTTC. Protein product: CASSLGLGSGRYEQYF.

This rearrangement joins TRBV27 to TRBJ1-2, with TRBD1 matching over 7 bases. This CDR3 has 13 amino acids. The V segment lost 3 bases and the J segment 9 bases; nucleotides outside the gene matches: 7. CDR1 MNHEY and CDR2 SMNVEV come from the germline V gene (reference sequence). The CDR3 region has the DNA TGTGCCAGCAGTTTCTTGGGACAGAAGAGCTACACCTTC. Translation: CASSFLGQKSYTF.

V usage is TRBV9 and J usage is TRBJ1-1; weak D call: TRBD1 (6 bases). V lost 4 bases, J lost 4 bases, and 14 bases lay in between. This CDR3 has 14 amino acids. CDR1 is SGDLS and CDR2 is YYNGEE in the germline V gene. This chain's CDR3 is CASSTGGGSTEAFF. The CDR3 coding sequence is TGTGCCAGCAGCACCGGAGGGGGGAGCACTGAAGCTTTCTTT. The variable domain in full, completed from reference TRBV9 and TRBJ1-1, reads DSGVTQTPKHLITATGQRVTLRCSPRSGDLSVYWYQQSLDQGLQFLIQYYNGEERAKGNILERFSAQQFPDLHSELNLSSLELGDSALYFCASSTGGGSTEAFFGQGTRLTVV.

This chain links TRBV14 with TRBJ2-1, with 7 bases matching TRBD2. J lost 6 bases, V lost 8 bases, and 1 base had no gene match. Per germline, CDR1 SGHDN and CDR2 FVKESK. This CDR3 contains 11 residues. CDR3 amino acids: CASGTINEQFF. The CDR3 DNA is TGTGCCAGCGGGACTATCAATGAGCAGTTCTTC.

This clone appeared a single time. The chain is built from TRBV29-1 and TRBJ2-1; 7 positions agree with TRBD2. The length of the CDR3 is 14 residues. V dropped 5 bases and J dropped 6; count of bases not matched to a gene: 10. The V gene's germline CDR1 is SQVTM and CDR2 ANQGSEA. In DNA form, the CDR3 reads TGCAGCGTTTCGCGGGAGAGTCCCCCCAATGAGCAGTTCTTC. Translation gives CSVSRESPPNEQFF.

This rearrangement joins TRBV27 to TRBJ2-1; tentatively, D is TRBD1 (6 bases). Germline CDR1 MNHEY, CDR2 SMNVEV (reference sequence). This CDR3 region has 17 residues. Between the trimmed V and J ends, which lost 2 bases and 1 base, there was a span of 15 bases. CDR3 sequence (DNA): TGTGCCAGCAGTTTAGGCAGGGGATTAGGGTCCTACAATGAGCAGTTCTTC. As protein: CASSLGRGLGSYNEQFF.

The gene calls are TRBV28 and TRBJ1-2; possibly TRBD1 for D (5 bases). This CDR3 has 14 residues. Germline values: CDR1 MDHEN, CDR2 SYDVKM. V was cut by 7 bases and J by 4 bases, with 16 bases left in between. The CDR3 sequence: CASTFGTRFYGYTF. The CDR3 DNA is TGTGCCAGCACGTTCGGGACCAGATTCTATGGCTACACCTTC.

The gene calls are TRBV5-5 and TRBJ1-5; D remains ambiguous. There are 14 residues in the CDR3. Germline CDR1 is SGHKS and CDR2 is YYEKEE (reference sequence). Deletions cut 4 bases from V and 0 bases from J, with 8 bases between. The CDR3 DNA reads TGTGCCAGCAGCCCGGGGTTTAGCAATCAGCCCCAGCATTTT. Its translation: CASSPGFSNQPQHF.

The J gene is TRBJ2-4, the V gene TRBV9; D assignment may be TRBD1 or TRBD2 (5 bases each). The germline V gene encodes CDR1 SGDLS and CDR2 YYNGEE. V dropped 4 bases and J dropped 5 bases, with 7 bases sitting between them. The CDR3 runs 12 residues. CDR3: CASSSGQNIQYF. In DNA, the CDR3 is TGTGCCAGCAGCTCGGGACAAAACATTCAGTACTTC.

The rearrangement links TRBV7-6 to TRBJ2-3, with 11 bases that match TRBD2. V lost 3 bases and J lost 4; bases outside the gene matches: 9. The CDR3 runs 17 residues. In germline, CDR1 is SGHVS, CDR2 FNYEAQ. The CDR3 nucleotides read TGTGCCAGCAGCTTCGGGACTAGCGGAGGGGGGCCAGATACGCAGTATTTT. Translated: CASSFGTSGGGPDTQYF.

The chain employs TRBV5-1 and TRBJ2-5; TRBD1 is a possible D gene (6 bases). Trimming cost V 1 base and J 2 bases, with 12 bases left between them. CDR1 and CDR2 from the germline V gene are SGHRS and YFSETQ. The CDR3 spans 15 residues. This CDR3 reads CASSLWAGQQETQYF. DNA of the CDR3: TGCGCCAGCAGCTTGTGGGCCGGACAGCAAGAGACCCAGTACTTC.

The gene calls are TRBV4-2 and TRBJ1-2, with D perhaps matching TRBD1 (5 bases). This CDR3 region has 15 residues. Germline values: CDR1 LGHNA, CDR2 YNFKEQ. V was cut by 3 bases and J by 6 bases, with 17 bases left in between. The CDR3 reads CASSHPGLSLDGYTF. The DNA for the CDR3 is TGTGCCAGCAGCCACCCAGGGTTGTCTTTGGATGGCTACACCTTC.

The chain is built from TRBV5-6 and TRBJ2-5, with D tentatively TRBD2 (5 bases). With 3 bases removed from V and 3 bases from J, the gap between germline ends came to 9 bases. The CDR3 sequence is 13 residues long. CDR1 is SGHDT, CDR2 YYEEEE, per germline. CDR3 sequence: CASSSPGKETQYF. As DNA, the CDR3 is TGTGCCAGCAGCTCCCCCGGGAAAGAGACCCAGTACTTC.

This chain links TRBV28 with TRBJ2-2; no clear D. V lost 7 bases and J 2 bases, leaving 11 bases between the germline ends. In germline, CDR1 is MDHEN, CDR2 SYDVKM. CDR3 length: 14 amino acids. CDR3 DNA: TGTGCCAGCAACTTGGCGGTTAACACCGGGGAGCTGTTTTTT. Protein sequence: CASNLAVNTGELFF.